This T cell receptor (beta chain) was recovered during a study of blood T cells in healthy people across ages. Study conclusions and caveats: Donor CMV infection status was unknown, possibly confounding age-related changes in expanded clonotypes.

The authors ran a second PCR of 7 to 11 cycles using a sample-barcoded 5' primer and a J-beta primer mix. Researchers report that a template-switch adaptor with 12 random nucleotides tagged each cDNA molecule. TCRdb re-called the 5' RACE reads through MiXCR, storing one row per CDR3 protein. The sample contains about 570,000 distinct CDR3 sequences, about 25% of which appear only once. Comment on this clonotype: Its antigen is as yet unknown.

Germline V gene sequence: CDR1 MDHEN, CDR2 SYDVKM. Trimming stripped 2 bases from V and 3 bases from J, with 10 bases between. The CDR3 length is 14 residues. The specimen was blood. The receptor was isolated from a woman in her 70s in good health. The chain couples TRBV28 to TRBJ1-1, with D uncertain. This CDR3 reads CASSLGGLDTEAFF. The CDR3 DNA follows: TGTGCCAGCAGTTTAGGAGGGTTGGACACTGAAGCTTTCTTT. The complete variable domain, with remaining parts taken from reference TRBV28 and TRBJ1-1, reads DVKVTQSSRYLVKRTGEKVFLECVQDMDHENMFWYRQDPGLGLRLIYFSYDVKMKEKGDIPEGYSVSREKKERFSLILESASTNQTSMYLCASSLGGLDTEAFFGQGTRLTVV.